This T cell receptor beta chain is drawn from a study of identical twins. The CDR3 is made up of 16 amino acids. Trimming removed 5 bases from V and 0 bases from J; junction bases left unmatched: 5. Germline V CDR1 and CDR2: MNHNS, SASEGT. This clonotype was observed a few times. TCRdb reanalysed the 5' RACE reads using MiXCR and keeps one entry per CDR3 protein. Here the sample spans about 530,000 distinct CDR3 sequences, approximately 20% being singletons. This same sample was also taken into another study, of yellow fever vaccine responses in identical twins.

The sample taken for sequencing was CD4+ T cells sorted from blood. The chain has TRBV6-1 and TRBJ2-7; 12 bases map to TRBD2. The sequence derives from a woman under 30 in good health. CDR3: CASSRTSGTSSYEQYF. DNA for the CDR3: TGTGCCAGCAGTCGGACTAGCGGGACGAGCTCCTACGAGCAGTACTTC.